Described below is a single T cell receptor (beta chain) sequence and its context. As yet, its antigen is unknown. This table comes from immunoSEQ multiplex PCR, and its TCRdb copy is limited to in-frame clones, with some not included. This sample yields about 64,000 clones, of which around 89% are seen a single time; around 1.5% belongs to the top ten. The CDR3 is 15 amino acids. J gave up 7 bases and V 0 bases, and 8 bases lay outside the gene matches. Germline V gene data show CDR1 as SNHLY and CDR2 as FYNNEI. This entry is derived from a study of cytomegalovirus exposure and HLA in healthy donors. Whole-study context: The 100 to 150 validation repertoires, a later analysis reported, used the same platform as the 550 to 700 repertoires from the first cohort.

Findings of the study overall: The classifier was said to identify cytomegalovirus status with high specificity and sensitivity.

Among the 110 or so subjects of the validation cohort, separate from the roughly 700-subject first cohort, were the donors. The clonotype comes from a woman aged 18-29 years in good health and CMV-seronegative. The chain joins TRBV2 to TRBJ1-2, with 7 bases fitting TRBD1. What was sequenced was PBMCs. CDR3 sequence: CASSEARGQTTGYTF. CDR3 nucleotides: TGTGCCAGCAGTGAAGCTCGGGGACAGACAACTGGCTACACCTTC.